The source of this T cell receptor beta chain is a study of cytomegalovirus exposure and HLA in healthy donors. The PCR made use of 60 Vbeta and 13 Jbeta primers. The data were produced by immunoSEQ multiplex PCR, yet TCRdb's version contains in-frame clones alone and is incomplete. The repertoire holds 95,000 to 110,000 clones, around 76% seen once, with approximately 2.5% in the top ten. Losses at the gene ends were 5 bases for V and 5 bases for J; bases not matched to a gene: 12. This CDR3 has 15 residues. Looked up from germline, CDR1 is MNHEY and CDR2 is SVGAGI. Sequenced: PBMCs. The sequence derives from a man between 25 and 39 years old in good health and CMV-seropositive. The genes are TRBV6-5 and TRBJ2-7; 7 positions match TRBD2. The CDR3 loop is CASSGIAGESNEQYF. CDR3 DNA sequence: TGTGCCAGCAGTGGAATTGCGGGGGAGTCTAACGAGCAGTACTTC.